Each of the 30 T cell receptor beta chains below was sequenced from the same sample in a study of blood T cell repertoires in COVID-19. Generated by immunoSEQ multiplex PCR, the TCRdb table keeps only in-frame clones and is missing some. The sample lists around 220,000 clones, about 90% occurring once. The source material was peripheral blood. All receptors come from a man in his late teens or twenties with active or convalescent COVID-19.

This clone appeared a few times. This chain links TRBV2 with TRBJ1-6; possibly TRBD1 for D (5 bases). The CDR3 is 14 residues long. V was trimmed by 1 base and J by 10 bases, leaving 11 bases between them. The germline gives CDR1 SNHLY, CDR2 FYNNEI. CDR3 sequence (DNA): TGTGCCAGCAGTGAAGGGCAGGGCAGATCACCCCTCCACTTT. Encoded protein: CASSEGQGRSPLHF.

The rearrangement uses TRBV6-5 and TRBJ2-7; TRBD2 might be the D (6 bases). This CDR3 has 11 residues. The germline gives CDR1 MNHEY, CDR2 SVGAGI. Trimming shortened V by 6 bases and J by 9 bases, and 12 bases separated the two germline ends. CDR3 DNA: TGTGCCAGCAGCCGCATCGGGGGGCAGTACTTC. Translating gives CASSRIGGQYF.

This chain links TRBV10-2 with TRBJ1-6, with 9 bases that match TRBD1. J was trimmed by 9 bases and V by 4 bases; bases with no gene match: 1. Germline V gene lookup returns CDR1 WSHSY and CDR2 SAAADI. The CDR3 spans 13 residues. The CDR3 loop is CASSGTGVSPLHF. The CDR3 DNA sequence: TGCGCCAGCAGTGGGACAGGGGTTTCACCCCTCCACTTT.

The chain recombines TRBV5-1 with TRBJ2-3; 7 bases are shared with TRBD1. V dropped 7 bases and J dropped 0; count of bases not matched to a gene: 8. In germline, CDR1 is SGHRS, CDR2 YFSETQ. The CDR3 is 15 amino acids. Here the CDR3 reads CASRPGTVSTDTQYF. In nucleotides, the CDR3 is TGCGCCAGCCGACCCGGGACAGTTAGCACAGATACGCAGTATTTT.

V gene TRBV29-1 combines with J gene TRBJ2-3; TRBD2 aligns across 13 bases. The CDR3 consists of 20 residues. Germline CDR1 and CDR2: SQVTM and ANQGSEA. V shed 7 bases, J shed 0 bases, and the junction held 19 bases outside the gene matches. The DNA for the CDR3 is TGCAGCGCAAAATACCCGGGACTAGCGGGATTAATCACTAGCACAGATACGCAGTATTTT. It yields the protein CSAKYPGLAGLITSTDTQYF.

The count of this clone is one. The rearrangement joins TRBV12-3 or TRBV12-4 to TRBJ1-2, with 10 bases aligning to TRBD1. The CDR3 runs to 13 residues. The J segment lost 8 bases and the V segment lost 3 bases, leaving 3 bases of the junction unmatched. For the CDR3, the DNA is TGTGCCAGCAGTTTCGGACAGGGGGTGGGCTACACCTTC. Its translation is CASSFGQGVGYTF.

The chain links TRBV27 to TRBJ1-5, with 8 bases that match TRBD1. The length of the CDR3 is 16 residues. The ends lost 2 bases at V and 7 bases at J; junction bases unmatched: 10. Germline CDR1 MNHEY, CDR2 SMNVEV (reference sequence). The CDR3 region has the DNA TGTGCCAGCAGTTTACAGGCAGGGGGCGCCGGGCAGCCCCAGCATTTT. Translated: CASSLQAGGAGQPQHF.

This chain links TRBV7-2 with TRBJ2-2, with a possible D match to TRBD1 (6 bases). The CDR3 length is 16 residues. Germline V gene sequence: CDR1 SGHTA, CDR2 FQGNSA. V gave up 5 bases and J gave up 6 bases, with 19 bases separating them. This CDR3 is CASSTGQNPRSGELFF. CDR3 nucleotide sequence: TGTGCCAGCAGCACCGGACAGAACCCCCGGTCCGGGGAGCTGTTTTTT.

The chain couples TRBV24-1 to TRBJ2-2; TRBD1 agrees at 7 bases. This CDR3 has 13 amino acids. V was clipped by 4 bases and J by 6 bases; unmatched bases: 1. Per the germline V gene, CDR1 is KGHDR and CDR2 is SFDVKD. The CDR3, as DNA: TGTGCCACCAGTGAAGGGACAGCCGGGGAGCTGTTTTTT. Translated, it gives CATSEGTAGELFF.

V usage is TRBV11-1 and J usage is TRBJ2-1, with a possible D match to TRBD2 (5 bases). CDR1 and CDR2 from the germline V gene are SGHAT and FQDESV (reference sequence). V shed 2 bases and J shed 7 bases, with 9 bases lying between them. This CDR3 is 13 amino acids long. The CDR3: CASSLPEVNEQFF. CDR3 bases: TGTGCCAGCAGCTTACCGGAGGTTAATGAGCAGTTCTTC.

V is TRBV19 and J is TRBJ2-5; TRBD1 is a possible D gene (6 bases). V shed 1 base and J shed 5 bases, with 8 bases lying between them. This CDR3 has 13 amino acids. CDR1 and CDR2 (germline): LNHDA, SQIVND (reference sequence). CDR3 sequence reads: CASSIGGLETQYF. The CDR3 DNA is TGTGCCAGTAGTATAGGGGGGCTTGAGACCCAGTACTTC. The complete variable domain, with remaining parts taken from reference TRBV19 and TRBJ2-5, reads DGGITQSPKYLFRKEGQNVTLSCEQNLNHDAMYWYRQDPGQGLRLIYYSQIVNDFQKGDIAEGYSVSREKKESFPLTVTSAQKNPTAFYLCASSIGGLETQYFGPGTRLLVL.

This clone was recorded once. V is TRBV15 and J is TRBJ1-2; maybe TRBD1 (6 bases). CDR3 length equals 14 residues. The V gene lost 4 bases and the J gene lost 4 bases, with 13 bases spanning the gap. CDR1 and CDR2 (germline): LNHNV, YYDKDF (reference sequence). For the CDR3, the DNA is TGTGCCACCAGCACCGACAGGTTAGCCTATGGCTACACCTTC. This translates into CATSTDRLAYGYTF.

The chain joins TRBV19 to TRBJ1-5, with D maybe TRBD1 (6 bases). CDR3 length: 13 residues. The ends were cut back, 8 bases at V and 3 bases at J, with 11 bases in the middle. Germline V lookup: CDR1 LNHDA, CDR2 SQIVND (reference sequence). This CDR3 reads CASGRDTNQPQHF. Here the CDR3 DNA reads TGTGCCAGTGGTAGGGACACCAATCAGCCCCAGCATTTT.

This clone was seen repeatedly, ten times or more. This chain links TRBV6-5 with TRBJ2-1; 7 bases match TRBD1. The CDR3 covers 15 residues. Germline trimming cut 5 bases from V and 4 bases from J; bases unmatched to any gene: 8. Germline CDR1 reads MNHEY; CDR2 reads SVGAGI. The CDR3 region is CASSRDSSLYNEQFF. CDR3 sequence (DNA): TGTGCCAGCAGTCGGGACAGTTCACTATACAATGAGCAGTTCTTC.

This chain connects TRBV19 to TRBJ1-1; 7 bases are a match to TRBD1. The germline V gene encodes CDR1 LNHDA and CDR2 SQIVND (reference sequence). This CDR3 contains 15 residues. J was trimmed by 0 bases and V by 5 bases; bases with no gene match: 6. The CDR3 coding sequence is TGTGCCAGTAGTGAGCTGGACAGGATGAACACTGAAGCTTTCTTT. Its protein is CASSELDRMNTEAFF.

The chain recombines TRBV27 with TRBJ1-5, with 10 bases matching TRBD1. The CDR3 has 15 amino acids. The V gene end was trimmed by 5 bases and the J gene end by 5 bases; junction bases not matched to a gene: 6. Per the germline V gene, CDR1 is MNHEY and CDR2 is SMNVEV (reference sequence). The chain's CDR3 is CASSLQTGGDQPQHF. DNA for the CDR3: TGTGCCAGCAGTCTCCAGACAGGGGGCGATCAGCCCCAGCATTTT.

This chain links TRBV28 with TRBJ2-2; no clear D. In germline, CDR1 is MDHEN, CDR2 SYDVKM. CDR3 length: 14 amino acids. Trimming removed 3 bases at V and 4 bases at J, with 9 bases between. The CDR3 bases are TGTGCCAGCAGTTTGACCCCAGGCACCGGGGAGCTGTTTTTT. Its translation is CASSLTPGTGELFF.

This chain joins TRBV5-1 and TRBJ1-2; 10 nucleotides agree with TRBD1. V lost 5 bases to trimming and J lost 2 bases; unmatched junction nucleotides: 6. There are 15 residues in the CDR3. Germline values: CDR1 SGHRS, CDR2 YFSETQ. CDR3 residues: CASRQPGQGNYGYTF. In nucleotides, the CDR3 is TGCGCCAGCAGACAACCGGGACAGGGGAACTATGGCTACACCTTC.

The V gene is TRBV29-1, the J gene TRBJ1-2, with D unresolved. V dropped 7 bases and J dropped 9 bases, with 15 bases sitting between them. The CDR3 has 11 amino acids. Per the germline V gene, CDR1 is SQVTM and CDR2 is ANQGSEA. The CDR3 bases are TGCAGCGCCTCCGCCGGGTATAGCTACACCTTC. Protein sequence: CSASAGYSYTF.

In its sample, this clone was seen a few times. The CDR3 DNA follows: TGTGCCTGGAATCCGGGAGCCGGGGAGCTGTTTTTT. It codes for CAWNPGAGELFF. This rearrangement joins TRBV30 to TRBJ2-2; a possible D gene is TRBD2 (6 bases). The CDR3 has 12 amino acids. The germline V and J ends were trimmed by 4 bases and 6 bases, with 9 bases remaining between them. Per germline, CDR1 GTSNPN and CDR2 SVGIG (reference sequence). Full variable domain (missing parts from reference TRBV30 and TRBJ2-2): SQTIHQWPATLVQPVGSPLSLECTVEGTSNPNLYWYRQAAGRGLQLLFYSVGIGQISSEVPQNLSASRPQDRQFILSSKKLLLSDSGFYLCAWNPGAGELFFGEGSRLTVL.

In DNA form, the CDR3 reads TGTGCCAGCAGCCTCCTAAGCGGGTCGGAGACCCAGTACTTC. As protein: CASSLLSGSETQYF. The chain carries TRBV14 and TRBJ2-5, with D maybe TRBD2 (6 bases). This CDR3 contains 14 residues. Trimming shortened V by 4 bases and J by 5 bases, and 14 bases separated the two germline ends. Germline CDR1 and CDR2: SGHDN and FVKESK. Using reference TRBV14 and TRBJ2-5 for the parts outside the CDR3, the full variable domain is EAGVTQFPSHSVIEKGQTVTLRCDPISGHDNLYWYRRVMGKEIKFLLHFVKESKQDESGMPNNRFLAERTGGTYSTLKVQPAELEDSGVYFCASSLLSGSETQYFGPGTRLLVL.

V is TRBV7-2 and J is TRBJ1-5; D gene ambiguous. The V end was cut by 2 bases, the J end by 4 bases, with 9 bases between. The length of the CDR3 is 14 residues. The germline gives CDR1 SGHTA, CDR2 FQGNSA. CDR3 coding DNA: TGTGCCAGCAGCTTATTCACGGGGAATCAGCCCCAGCATTTT. Translation gives CASSLFTGNQPQHF.

This clone appeared a few times. A junction end diverges from the germline sequence, so it may reflect a read error. The chain carries TRBV28 and TRBJ1-1, with TRBD1 matching over 8 bases. This CDR3 comprises 15 residues. Germline loops: CDR1 MDHEN, CDR2 SYDVKM. The CDR3 nucleotides are TGTGCCACCCTGCCGGGACAGGTGGGGAACGCTGAAGCTTTCTTT. Translating it yields CATLPGQVGNAEAFF.

The chain uses TRBV9 and TRBJ1-2; the D gene is possibly TRBD1 (5 bases). Trimming took off 0 bases at V and 2 bases at J, with 11 bases between the two ends. CDR1 and CDR2 (germline): SGDLS, YYNGEE. The CDR3 sequence is 15 residues long. CDR3 DNA sequence: TGTGCCAGCAGCGTAGCGTCGGAGGGGAACTATGGCTACACCTTC. It is translated as CASSVASEGNYGYTF.

The V call is TRBV7-9, the J call TRBJ2-7; 11 nucleotides agree with TRBD2. Looked up from germline, CDR1 is SEHNR and CDR2 is FQNEAQ (reference sequence). The V gene end was trimmed by 5 bases and the J gene end by 3 bases; junction bases not matched to a gene: 3. The CDR3 contains 14 residues. DNA of the CDR3: TGTGCCAGCAGCCCCGGGACTAGCGGCTACGAGCAGTACTTC. Its translation: CASSPGTSGYEQYF.

The gene calls are TRBV27 and TRBJ1-1, with D uncertain. From germline, CDR1 is MNHEY and CDR2 SMNVEV (reference sequence). There are 12 residues in the CDR3. V was pared by 4 bases and J by 4 bases, with 7 bases between. The CDR3: CASSSRGTEAFF. CDR3 bases: TGTGCCAGCAGTTCCCGGGGCACTGAAGCTTTCTTT.

The sample holds one count of this clone. V and J are TRBV6-4 and TRBJ2-3; 8 bases fit TRBD2. The CDR3 is made up of 19 amino acids. Germline assignment: CDR1 MRHNA and CDR2 SNTAGT. J gave up 3 bases and V 2 bases, and 16 bases lay outside the gene matches. This CDR3 reads CASSDKPIGSGSPTDTQYF. CDR3 in DNA: TGTGCCAGCAGTGACAAGCCGATTGGGAGCGGGAGTCCGACAGATACGCAGTATTTT.

The V gene is TRBV19, the J gene TRBJ2-1; 13 bases match TRBD2. The CDR3 covers 19 residues. Per germline, CDR1 LNHDA and CDR2 SQIVND (reference sequence). The V and J ends lost 3 bases and 0 bases, in that order; junction bases with no gene match: 8. The chain's CDR3 is CASSMPGTSGAASYNEQFF. The CDR3 bases are TGTGCCAGTAGTATGCCCGGGACTAGCGGGGCCGCCTCCTACAATGAGCAGTTCTTC.

The chain recombines TRBV10-3 with TRBJ2-7, with TRBD1 identical over 10 bases. This CDR3 is built from 15 residues. Looked up from germline, CDR1 is ENHRY and CDR2 is SYGVKD. V lost 0 bases to trimming and J lost 7 bases; unmatched junction nucleotides: 6. CDR3 coding DNA: TGTGCCATCAGTGAGTCCCGGACAGGGGGTGGTGAGCAGTACTTC. Translated, it gives CAISESRTGGGEQYF.

V and J are TRBV5-4 and TRBJ2-3; D is uncertain. Germline CDR1 and CDR2: SGHNT and YYREEE (reference sequence). CDR3 length: 14 residues. V was pared by 0 bases and J by 2 bases, with 7 bases between. The CDR3 is CASSLVALTDTQYF. CDR3 bases: TGTGCCAGCAGCTTGGTAGCCCTCACAGATACGCAGTATTTT.